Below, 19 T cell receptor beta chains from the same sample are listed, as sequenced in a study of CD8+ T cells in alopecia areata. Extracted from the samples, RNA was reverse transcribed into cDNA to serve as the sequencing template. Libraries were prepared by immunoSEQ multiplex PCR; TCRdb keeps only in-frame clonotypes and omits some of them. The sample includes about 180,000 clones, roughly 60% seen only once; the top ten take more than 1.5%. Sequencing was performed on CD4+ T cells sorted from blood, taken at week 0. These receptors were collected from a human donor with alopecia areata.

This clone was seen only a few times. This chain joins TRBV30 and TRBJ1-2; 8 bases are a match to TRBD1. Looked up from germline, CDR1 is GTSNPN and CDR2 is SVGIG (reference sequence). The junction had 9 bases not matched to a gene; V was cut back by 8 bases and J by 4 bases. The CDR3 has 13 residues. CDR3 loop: CAQSLGQGYGYTF. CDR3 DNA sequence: TGTGCCCAATCCCTCGGACAGGGCTATGGCTACACCTTC.

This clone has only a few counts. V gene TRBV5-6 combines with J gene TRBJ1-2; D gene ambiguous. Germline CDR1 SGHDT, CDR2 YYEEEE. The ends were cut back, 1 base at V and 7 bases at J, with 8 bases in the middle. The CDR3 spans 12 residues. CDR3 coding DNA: TGTGCCAGCAGCTTGTACACTATTGGCTACACCTTC. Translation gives CASSLYTIGYTF.

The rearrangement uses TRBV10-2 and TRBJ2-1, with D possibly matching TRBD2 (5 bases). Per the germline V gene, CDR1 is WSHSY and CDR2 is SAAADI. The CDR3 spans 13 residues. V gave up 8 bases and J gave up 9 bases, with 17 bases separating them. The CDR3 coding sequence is TGCGCCAGCTTTAACTATCGCCGGGGTGAGCAGTTCTTC. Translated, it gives CASFNYRRGEQFF.

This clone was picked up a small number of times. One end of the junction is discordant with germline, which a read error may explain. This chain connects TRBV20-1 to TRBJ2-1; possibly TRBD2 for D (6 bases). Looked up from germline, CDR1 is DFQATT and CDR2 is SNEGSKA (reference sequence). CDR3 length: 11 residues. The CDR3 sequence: CAAGSINEQFF. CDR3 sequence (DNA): TGTGCGGCGGGGTCTATTAATGAGCAGTTCTTC.

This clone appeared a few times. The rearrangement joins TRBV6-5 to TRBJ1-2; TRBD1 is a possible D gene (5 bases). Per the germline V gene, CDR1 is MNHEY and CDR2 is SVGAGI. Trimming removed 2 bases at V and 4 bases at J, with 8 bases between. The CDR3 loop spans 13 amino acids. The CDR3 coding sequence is TGTGCCAGCAGTTACGATCAGGGCTATGGCTACACCTTC. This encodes CASSYDQGYGYTF.

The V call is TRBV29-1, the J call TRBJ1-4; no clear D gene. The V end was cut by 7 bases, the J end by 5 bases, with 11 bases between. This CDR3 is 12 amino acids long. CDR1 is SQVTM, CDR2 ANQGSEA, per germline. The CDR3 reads CSGGGRNEKLFF. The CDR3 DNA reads TGCAGCGGAGGCGGTAGGAATGAAAAACTGTTTTTT.

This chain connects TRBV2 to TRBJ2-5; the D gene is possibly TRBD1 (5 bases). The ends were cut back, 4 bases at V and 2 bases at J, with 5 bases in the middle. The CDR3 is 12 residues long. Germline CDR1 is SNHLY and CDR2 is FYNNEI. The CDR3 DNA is TGTGCCAGCAGTGGACAGCAAGAGACCCAGTACTTC. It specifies CASSGQQETQYF.

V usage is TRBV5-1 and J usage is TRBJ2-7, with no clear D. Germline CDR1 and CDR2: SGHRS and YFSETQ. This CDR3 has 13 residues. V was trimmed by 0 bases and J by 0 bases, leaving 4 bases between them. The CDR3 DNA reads TGCGCCAGCAGCTTGGCGGCCTCCTACGAGCAGTACTTC. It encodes CASSLAASYEQYF.

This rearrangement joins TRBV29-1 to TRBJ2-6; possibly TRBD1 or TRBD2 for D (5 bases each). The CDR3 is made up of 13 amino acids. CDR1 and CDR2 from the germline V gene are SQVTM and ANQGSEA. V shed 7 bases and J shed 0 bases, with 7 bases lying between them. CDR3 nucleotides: TGCAGCGCCGGGGCCTCTGGGGCCAACGTCCTGACTTTC. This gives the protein CSAGASGANVLTF.

The CDR3 bases are TGTGCCAGCAGGGACGGGATGGGTACTGGGGCCAACGTCCTGACTTTC. Its protein product is CASRDGMGTGANVLTF. This chain uses TRBV2 with TRBJ2-6, with D possibly TRBD2 on 5 matching bases. The CDR3 contains 16 residues. Trimming removed 6 bases at V and 2 bases at J, with 14 bases between. Per germline, CDR1 SNHLY and CDR2 FYNNEI.

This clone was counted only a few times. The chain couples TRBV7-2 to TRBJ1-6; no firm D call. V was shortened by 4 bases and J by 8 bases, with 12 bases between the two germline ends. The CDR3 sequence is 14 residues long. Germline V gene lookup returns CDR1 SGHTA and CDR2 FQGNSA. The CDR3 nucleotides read TGTGCCAGCAGCTCTCAACGAAGGGATTCACCCCTCCACTTT. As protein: CASSSQRRDSPLHF.

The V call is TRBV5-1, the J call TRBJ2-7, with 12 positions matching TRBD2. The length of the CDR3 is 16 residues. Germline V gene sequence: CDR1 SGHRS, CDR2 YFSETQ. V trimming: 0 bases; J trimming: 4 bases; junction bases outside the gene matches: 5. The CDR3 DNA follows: TGCGCCAGCAGCTTGGCTAGCGGGGGGGCCGTTTACGAGCAGTACTTC. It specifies CASSLASGGAVYEQYF.

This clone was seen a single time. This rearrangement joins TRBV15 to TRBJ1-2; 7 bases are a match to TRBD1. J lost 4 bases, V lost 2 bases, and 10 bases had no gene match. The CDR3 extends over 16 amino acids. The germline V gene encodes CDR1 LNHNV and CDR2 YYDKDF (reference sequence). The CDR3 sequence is CATSRTGRDSGYGYTF. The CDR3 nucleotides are TGTGCCACCAGCAGAACCGGCCGGGACAGCGGCTATGGCTACACCTTC.

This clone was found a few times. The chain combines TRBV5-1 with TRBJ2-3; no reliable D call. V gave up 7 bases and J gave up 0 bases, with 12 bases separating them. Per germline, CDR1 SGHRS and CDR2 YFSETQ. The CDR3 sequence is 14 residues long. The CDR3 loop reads CASCRTDSTDTQYF. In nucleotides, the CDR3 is TGCGCCAGCTGTAGGACGGATAGCACAGATACGCAGTATTTT. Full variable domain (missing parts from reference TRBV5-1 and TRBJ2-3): KAGVTQTPRYLIKTRGQQVTLSCSPISGHRSVSWYQQTPGQGLQFLFEYFSETQRNKGNFPGRFSGRQFSNSRSEMNVSTLELGDSALYLCASCRTDSTDTQYFGPGTRLTVL.

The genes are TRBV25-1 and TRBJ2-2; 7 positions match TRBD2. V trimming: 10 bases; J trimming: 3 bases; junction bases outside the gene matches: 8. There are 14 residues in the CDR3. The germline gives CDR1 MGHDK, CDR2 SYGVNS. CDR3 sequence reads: CATKRRGDTGELFF. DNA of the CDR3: TGTGCCACCAAGCGCCGGGGGGACACCGGGGAGCTGTTTTTT. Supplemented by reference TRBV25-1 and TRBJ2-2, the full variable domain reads EADIYQTPRYLVIGTGKKITLECSQTMGHDKMYWYQQDPGMELHLIHYSYGVNSTEKGDLSSESTVSRIRTEHFPLTLESARPSHTSQYLCATKRRGDTGELFFGEGSRLTVL.

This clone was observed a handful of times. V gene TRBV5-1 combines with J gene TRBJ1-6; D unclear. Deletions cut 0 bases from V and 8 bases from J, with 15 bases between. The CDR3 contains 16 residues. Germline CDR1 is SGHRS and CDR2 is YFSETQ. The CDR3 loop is CASSLVVGNSDSPLHF. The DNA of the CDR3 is TGCGCCAGCAGCTTGGTTGTAGGTAACTCGGATTCACCCCTCCACTTT.

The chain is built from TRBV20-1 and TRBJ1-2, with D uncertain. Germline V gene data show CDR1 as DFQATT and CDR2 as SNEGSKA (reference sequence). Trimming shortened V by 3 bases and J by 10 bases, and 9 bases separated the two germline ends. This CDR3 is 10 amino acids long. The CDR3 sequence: CSASKGSYTF. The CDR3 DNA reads TGCAGTGCTAGTAAGGGATCCTACACCTTC.

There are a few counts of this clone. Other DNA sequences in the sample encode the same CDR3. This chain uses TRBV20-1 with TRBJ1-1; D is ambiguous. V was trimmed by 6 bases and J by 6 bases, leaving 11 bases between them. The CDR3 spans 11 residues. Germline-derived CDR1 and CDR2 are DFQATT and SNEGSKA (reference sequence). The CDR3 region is CSAAGGPEAFF. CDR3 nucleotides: TGCAGTGCCGCAGGAGGACCTGAAGCTTTCTTT.

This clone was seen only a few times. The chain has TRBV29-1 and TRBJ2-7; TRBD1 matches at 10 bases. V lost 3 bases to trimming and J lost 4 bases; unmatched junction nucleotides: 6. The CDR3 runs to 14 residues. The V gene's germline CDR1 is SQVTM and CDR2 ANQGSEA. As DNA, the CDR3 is TGCAGCGTTGACGTACTGGGACAGGGGTACGAGCAGTACTTC. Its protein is CSVDVLGQGYEQYF.